This passage covers 30 T cell receptor beta chains from one sample sequenced in a study of blood T cell repertoires in COVID-19. Generated by immunoSEQ multiplex PCR, the TCRdb table keeps only in-frame clones and is missing some. Of 80,000 to 100,000 clones in the sample, about 80% were seen once. Material for sequencing was peripheral blood. The receptors come from a man between 65 and 79 years old with acute or convalescent COVID-19.

The chain has TRBV6-5 and TRBJ1-1, with 8 bases fitting TRBD1. The CDR3 has 11 residues. Germline lookup yields CDR1 MNHEY and CDR2 SVGAGI. V was pared by 6 bases and J by 6 bases, with 0 bases of the junction left unmatched. This CDR3 is CASRQGAEAFF. CDR3 DNA sequence: TGTGCCAGCAGACAGGGGGCTGAAGCTTTCTTT.

The J gene is TRBJ2-5, the V gene TRBV7-3; 10 positions agree with TRBD2. The CDR3 covers 16 residues. After removal of 2 bases from V and 5 bases from J, the junction contained 8 bases not matched to a gene. The germline CDR1 and CDR2 sequences are SGHTA and FQGTGA. CDR3 region: CASSLGAGGPGETQYF. The CDR3 DNA reads TGTGCCAGCAGCTTAGGAGCGGGAGGGCCGGGGGAGACCCAGTACTTC.

This clone showed up just a few times. The rearrangement joins TRBV24-1 to TRBJ1-2; TRBD1 aligns across 8 bases. Losses at the gene ends were 4 bases for V and 2 bases for J; bases not matched to a gene: 5. Germline V gives CDR1 KGHDR, CDR2 SFDVKD. This CDR3 has 15 amino acids. CDR3 protein: CATSDPGGPNYGYTF. CDR3 nucleotides: TGTGCCACCAGTGACCCAGGGGGCCCCAACTATGGCTACACCTTC.

The V and J genes are TRBV6-5 and TRBJ2-1; TRBD2 agrees at 10 bases. This CDR3 is 16 amino acids long. Germline CDR1 and CDR2: MNHEY and SVGAGI. With 4 bases clipped from V and 6 bases from J, the junction kept 9 bases outside the gene matches. DNA for the CDR3: TGTGCCAGCAGTTTAACGGGACTAGCGACTCCCAATGAGCAGTTCTTC. This sequence encodes CASSLTGLATPNEQFF.

With regard to this clone: At one end the junction does not follow the germline gene, possibly because of a read error. The genes are TRBV7-7 and TRBJ2-5, with D possibly being TRBD1 (5 bases). The CDR3 sequence is 14 residues long. Germline V gene lookup returns CDR1 SSHAT and CDR2 FNYEAQ (reference sequence). The CDR3 spells CASSLAGREETQYF. The CDR3 DNA reads TGTGCTAGCAGCTTAGCTGGCAGGGAAGAGACCCAGTACTTC.

V usage is TRBV5-1 and J usage is TRBJ1-5; 10 positions agree with TRBD1. The CDR3 covers 16 residues. V shed 4 bases, J shed 5 bases, and the junction held 9 bases outside the gene matches. The germline V gene encodes CDR1 SGHRS and CDR2 YFSETQ. The CDR3 nucleotides read TGCGCCAGCAGCCCCGGGACAGGGGAGGAGGATCAGCCCCAGCATTTT. Its translation: CASSPGTGEEDQPQHF. Using reference TRBV5-1 and TRBJ1-5 for the parts outside the CDR3, the full variable domain is KAGVTQTPRYLIKTRGQQVTLSCSPISGHRSVSWYQQTPGQGLQFLFEYFSETQRNKGNFPGRFSGRQFSNSRSEMNVSTLELGDSALYLCASSPGTGEEDQPQHFGDGTRLSIL.

In this sample, this clone turned up a few times. The V call is TRBV28, the J call TRBJ1-1, with TRBD1 matching 8 bases. The CDR3 covers 14 residues. The V and J ends lost 5 bases and 1 base, in that order; junction bases with no gene match: 3. From germline, CDR1 is MDHEN and CDR2 SYDVKM. This CDR3 is CASSQQGANTEAFF. Here the CDR3 DNA reads TGTGCCAGCAGTCAGCAGGGGGCGAACACTGAAGCTTTCTTT.

The CDR3 loop reads CASRTSGSYNEQFF. CDR3 DNA: TGTGCCAGCCGCACTAGCGGCTCCTACAATGAGCAGTTCTTC. The chain recombines TRBV14 with TRBJ2-1; TRBD2 matches at 8 bases. V dropped 8 bases and J dropped 0; count of bases not matched to a gene: 3. The CDR3 is made up of 14 amino acids. CDR1 SGHDN and CDR2 FVKESK come from the germline V gene.

The V call is TRBV25-1, the J call TRBJ2-3, with D possibly being TRBD1 (6 bases). The germline V gene has CDR1 MGHDK and CDR2 SYGVNS. V lost 3 bases and J 2 bases, leaving 9 bases between the germline ends. The CDR3 spans 14 residues. The CDR3 DNA reads TGTGCCAGCAGTGATGGGGACACCACAGATACGCAGTATTTT. Translated, it gives CASSDGDTTDTQYF.

This clone has at least ten counts. The chain combines TRBV9 with TRBJ1-1; perhaps TRBD1 as D (5 bases). CDR3 length equals 13 residues. V was cut by 5 bases and J by 7 bases, with 15 bases left in between. Germline loops: CDR1 SGDLS, CDR2 YYNGEE. The CDR3 nucleotides are TGTGCCAGCAGTGGTACGGGGGGGAGTGAAGCTTTCTTT. Translating it yields CASSGTGGSEAFF.

The chain employs TRBV30 and TRBJ2-2; 14 bases agree with TRBD2. V lost 3 bases to trimming and J lost 3 bases; unmatched junction nucleotides: 12. Germline V gene lookup returns CDR1 GTSNPN and CDR2 SVGIG (reference sequence). The CDR3 spans 19 residues. The CDR3 DNA reads as TGTGCCTGGAGGTCCGGGACTAGCGGGAGAGGAGGGGACACCGGGGAGCTGTTTTTT. This sequence encodes CAWRSGTSGRGGDTGELFF.

This sequence joins TRBV3-1 (or the pseudogene TRBV3-2) and TRBJ1-1; maybe TRBD1 (6 bases). The CDR3 is 14 residues long. Trimming cost V 4 bases and J 0 bases, with 9 bases left between them. CDR1 LGHDT and CDR2 YNNKEL come from the germline V gene (reference sequence). The DNA of the CDR3 is TGTGCCAGCAGCCCGGACAGAATGAACACTGAAGCTTTCTTT. It codes for CASSPDRMNTEAFF.

V is TRBV5-1 and J is TRBJ1-2; the D is unclear. Germline CDR1 reads SGHRS; CDR2 reads YFSETQ. Trimming took 2 bases from V and 4 from J, leaving 12 bases between them. The CDR3 spans 14 residues. This CDR3 reads CASSFLGVTYGYTF. The DNA for the CDR3 is TGCGCCAGCAGCTTTCTCGGGGTTACCTATGGCTACACCTTC.

Written as DNA, the CDR3 is TGTGCCAGTAAGGGACAGGGGTATTCACCCCTCCACTTT. Translation: CASKGQGYSPLHF. The gene calls are TRBV19 and TRBJ1-6; TRBD1 matches 10 bases. The CDR3 is 13 amino acids. The germline CDR1 and CDR2 sequences are LNHDA and SQIVND (reference sequence). Trimming took 7 bases from V and 8 from J; bases not matched to a gene: 2.

This chain joins TRBV30 and TRBJ2-7; 9 bases are a match to TRBD1. Germline loops: CDR1 GTSNPN, CDR2 SVGIG (reference sequence). Unmatched junction bases numbered 7, after V lost 3 bases and J lost 4 bases. This CDR3 is 14 amino acids long. The CDR3 is CAWRGTGTRYEQYF. In DNA form, the CDR3 reads TGTGCCTGGAGGGGGACAGGGACGAGGTACGAGCAGTACTTC.

Written as DNA, the CDR3 is TGTGCCAGCAGCCCTTGGACTAGCGGGGATAGTTACGAGCAGTACTTC. This encodes CASSPWTSGDSYEQYF. V and J are TRBV11-1 and TRBJ2-7, with 12 bases aligning to TRBD2. Germline values: CDR1 SGHAT, CDR2 FQDESV (reference sequence). With V trimmed by 5 bases and J by 4 bases, 9 bases remained unmatched. The CDR3 sequence is 16 residues long.

The rearrangement joins TRBV2 to TRBJ2-1, with TRBD2 identical over 9 bases. Germline V gene lookup returns CDR1 SNHLY and CDR2 FYNNEI. The CDR3 contains 15 residues. J was trimmed by 7 bases and V by 1 base; bases with no gene match: 5. The CDR3 is CASSEGGRGKNEQFF. In nucleotides, the CDR3 is TGTGCCAGCAGTGAAGGCGGGAGGGGAAAGAATGAGCAGTTCTTC. The complete variable domain, with remaining parts taken from reference TRBV2 and TRBJ2-1, reads EPEVTQTPSHQVTQMGQEVILRCVPISNHLYFYWYRQILGQKVEFLVSFYNNEISEKSEIFDDQFSVERPDGSNFTLKIRSTKLEDSAMYFCASSEGGRGKNEQFFGPGTRLTVL.

The chain links TRBV18 to TRBJ2-5; 10 bases map to TRBD1. The V gene end was trimmed by 4 bases and the J gene end by 4 bases; junction bases not matched to a gene: 3. The germline V gene encodes CDR1 KGHSH and CDR2 LQKENI. The CDR3 length is 14 residues. The CDR3 sequence: CASSRGQGRETQYF. CDR3 DNA sequence: TGTGCCAGCTCACGGGGACAGGGGCGAGAGACCCAGTACTTC.

The chain recombines TRBV4-1 with TRBJ2-7; D may be TRBD2 (6 bases). CDR3 length equals 15 residues. V was cut by 1 base and J by 3 bases, with 13 bases left in between. The germline V gene has CDR1 MGHRA and CDR2 YSYEKL. CDR3 coding DNA: TGCGCCAGCAGCCAAGGCCGGGACTGGGACTACGAGCAGTACTTC. Translated: CASSQGRDWDYEQYF.

This clone was seen a few times. The genes are TRBV23-1 and TRBJ1-4; unclear D gene. TRBV23-1 is given ORF status, its function remaining uncertain. CDR3 length: 15 residues. With 6 bases removed from V and 8 bases from J, the gap between germline ends came to 19 bases. CDR3: CASRRVARMGEKLFF. The CDR3, as DNA: TGCGCCAGCAGGCGGGTCGCCCGGATGGGGGAAAAACTGTTTTTT.

The CDR3, as DNA: TGTGCCAGCAGTCCGTGGACAGGCCGCGAGCAGTACTTC. Translation gives CASSPWTGREQYF. The chain combines TRBV12-3 or TRBV12-4 with TRBJ2-7, with TRBD1 identical over 7 bases. The CDR3 is 13 residues long. V lost 5 bases to trimming and J lost 6 bases; unmatched junction nucleotides: 7.

As DNA, the CDR3 is TGTGCCAGCAGACCTCCCACCAGAAGCTATGGCTACACCTTC. Encoded protein: CASRPPTRSYGYTF. The chain has TRBV6-5 and TRBJ1-2; D ambiguous. Germline lookup yields CDR1 MNHEY and CDR2 SVGAGI. The ends were cut back, 6 bases at V and 4 bases at J, with 15 bases in the middle. There are 14 residues in the CDR3.

DNA for the CDR3: TGTGCCAGCAAGGCGGAAAGCAATGAGCAGTTCTTC. Residues: CASKAESNEQFF. The chain joins TRBV2 to TRBJ2-1; D not certain. CDR1 and CDR2 from the germline V gene are SNHLY and FYNNEI. Trimming removed 7 bases at V and 6 bases at J, with 10 bases between. The CDR3 covers 12 residues. The complete variable domain, with remaining parts taken from reference TRBV2 and TRBJ2-1, reads EPEVTQTPSHQVTQMGQEVILRCVPISNHLYFYWYRQILGQKVEFLVSFYNNEISEKSEIFDDQFSVERPDGSNFTLKIRSTKLEDSAMYFCASKAESNEQFFGPGTRLTVL.

This clone appeared a few times. The chain couples TRBV7-8 to TRBJ2-6, with 7 bases matching TRBD1. The CDR3 loop spans 15 amino acids. The J segment lost 2 bases and the V segment lost 5 bases, leaving 3 bases of the junction unmatched. The germline V gene has CDR1 SGHVS and CDR2 FQNEAQ. The CDR3 nucleotides are TGTGCCAGCAGCGCTGACAGGGCTGGGGCCAACGTCCTGACTTTC. Translated: CASSADRAGANVLTF.

The CDR3 coding sequence is TGTGCCAGCTCGTACACAGGGGGCGGCACTGAAGCTTTCTTT. Translated, it gives CASSYTGGGTEAFF. The rearrangement uses TRBV18 and TRBJ1-1; 9 bases align to TRBD1. Germline V gene data show CDR1 as KGHSH and CDR2 as LQKENI. V lost 6 bases to trimming and J lost 4 bases; unmatched junction nucleotides: 6. This CDR3 has 14 residues.

The chain links TRBV18 to TRBJ2-3; TRBD2 aligns across 12 bases. The CDR3 extends over 16 amino acids. With 5 bases clipped from V and 3 bases from J, the junction kept 6 bases outside the gene matches. Per the germline V gene, CDR1 is KGHSH and CDR2 is LQKENI. In DNA form, the CDR3 reads TGTGCCAGCTCAGCCCTAGCGGGAGGGAGTACAGATACGCAGTATTTT. Residues: CASSALAGGSTDTQYF.

This clone was found a few times. V is TRBV7-2 and J is TRBJ1-1, with D maybe TRBD1 (6 bases). This CDR3 comprises 15 residues. V was cut by 5 bases and J by 1 base, with 14 bases left in between. Germline CDR1 SGHTA, CDR2 FQGNSA. The CDR3 sequence is CASSPAPGENTEAFF. CDR3 sequence (DNA): TGTGCCAGCAGCCCAGCCCCAGGGGAGAACACTGAAGCTTTCTTT.

V usage is TRBV7-9 and J usage is TRBJ2-1; the match to TRBD2 covers 14 bases. V lost 7 bases to trimming and J lost 10 bases; unmatched junction nucleotides: 12. The germline CDR1 and CDR2 sequences are SEHNR and FQNEAQ (reference sequence). The CDR3 has 16 amino acids. CDR3 bases: TGTGCCAGCATCGAGGGGACTAGCGGGAGTCGTGGGGAGCAGTTCTTC. Translating it yields CASIEGTSGSRGEQFF.

This chain joins TRBV9 and TRBJ1-5; 9 positions agree with TRBD1. CDR3 length equals 15 residues. After removal of 3 bases from V and 2 bases from J, the junction contained 3 bases not matched to a gene. Germline-derived CDR1 and CDR2 are SGDLS and YYNGEE. The DNA for the CDR3 is TGTGCCAGCAGCGCTCGGGACAGGGGCAATCAGCCCCAGCATTTT. As protein: CASSARDRGNQPQHF.

This chain uses TRBV6-5 with TRBJ2-1, with 8 bases identical to TRBD2. The CDR3 contains 14 residues. The junction had 8 bases not matched to a gene; V was cut back by 6 bases and J by 7 bases. Per germline, CDR1 MNHEY and CDR2 SVGAGI. Written as DNA, the CDR3 is TGTGCCAGCAGCGGACGGGGGGGGTGGAATGAGCAGTTCTTC. Translated, it gives CASSGRGGWNEQFF.